This record looks at one TCR beta chain sequence and its context. The target antigen is unknown. This specimen belongs to a study of T cell responses to AZD1222 COVID-19 vaccine. Findings and caveats of the study: After two AZD1222 doses, spike-specific TCR breadth and depth rose versus day 0. Reportedly, close to half of spike-specific TCRs are directed against unmutated variant regions. The donor cohort was predominantly white British with a female majority, and clonal diversity may have been underestimated. Across the whole spike, CD4 TCRs peaked at regions 160-218 and 743-854.

CDR1 is GTSNPN and CDR2 is SVGIG in the germline V gene (reference sequence). Trimming left V 0 bases short and J 7 bases short, with 10 bases between. This CDR3 is built from 13 residues. Using immunoSEQ multiplex PCR, the repertoire was profiled, and TCRdb retains in-frame clones only, with some absent. Among 120,000 or so clones, 80% to 90% were seen once, and the ten largest hold about 7.9%. This chain uses TRBV30 with TRBJ1-5, with D possibly being TRBD1 (5 bases). The sequence was obtained from an adult in good health. Sequences were derived from peripheral blood, sampled on day 0 of AZD1222 vaccination. The CDR3 region is CAWSVQRGQPQHF. CDR3 nucleotide sequence: TGTGCCTGGAGTGTACAACGGGGGCAGCCCCAGCATTTT.